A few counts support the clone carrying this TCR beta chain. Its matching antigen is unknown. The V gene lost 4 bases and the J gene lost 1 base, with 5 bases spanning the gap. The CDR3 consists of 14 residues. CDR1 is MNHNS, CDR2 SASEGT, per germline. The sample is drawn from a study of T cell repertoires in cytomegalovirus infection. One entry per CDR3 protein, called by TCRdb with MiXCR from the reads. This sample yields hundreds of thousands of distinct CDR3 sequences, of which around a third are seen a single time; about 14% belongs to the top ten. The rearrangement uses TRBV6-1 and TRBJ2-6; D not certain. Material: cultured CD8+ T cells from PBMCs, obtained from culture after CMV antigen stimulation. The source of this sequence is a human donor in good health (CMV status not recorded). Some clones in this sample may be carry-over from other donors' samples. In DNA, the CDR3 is TGTGCCAGCAGTGCAGTATCTGGGGCCAACGTCCTGACTTTC. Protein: CASSAVSGANVLTF.